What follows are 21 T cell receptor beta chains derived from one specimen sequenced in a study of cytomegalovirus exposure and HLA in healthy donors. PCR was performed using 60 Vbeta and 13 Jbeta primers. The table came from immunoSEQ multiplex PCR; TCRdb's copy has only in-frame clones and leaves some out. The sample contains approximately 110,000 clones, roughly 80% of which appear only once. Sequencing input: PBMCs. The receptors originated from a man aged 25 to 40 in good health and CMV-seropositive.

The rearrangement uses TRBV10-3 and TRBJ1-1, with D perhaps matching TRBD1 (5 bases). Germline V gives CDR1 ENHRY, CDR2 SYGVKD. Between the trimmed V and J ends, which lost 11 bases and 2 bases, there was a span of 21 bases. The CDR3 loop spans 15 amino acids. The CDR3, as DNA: TGTGCCTCCCGCCGGGGGACGCTCAAAAACACTGAAGCTTTCTTT. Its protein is CASRRGTLKNTEAFF.

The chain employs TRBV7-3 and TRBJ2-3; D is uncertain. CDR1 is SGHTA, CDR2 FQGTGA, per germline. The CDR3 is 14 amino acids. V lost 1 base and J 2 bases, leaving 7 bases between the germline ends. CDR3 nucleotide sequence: TGTGCCAGCAGCTTAAGGCTTACCACAGATACGCAGTATTTT. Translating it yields CASSLRLTTDTQYF.

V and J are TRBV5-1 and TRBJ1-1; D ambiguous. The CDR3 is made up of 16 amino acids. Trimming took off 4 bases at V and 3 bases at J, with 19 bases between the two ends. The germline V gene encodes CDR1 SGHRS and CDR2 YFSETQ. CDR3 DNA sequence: TGCGCCAGCAGCCAGATTCTAGAAGGCTTCGACACTGAAGCTTTCTTT. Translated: CASSQILEGFDTEAFF.

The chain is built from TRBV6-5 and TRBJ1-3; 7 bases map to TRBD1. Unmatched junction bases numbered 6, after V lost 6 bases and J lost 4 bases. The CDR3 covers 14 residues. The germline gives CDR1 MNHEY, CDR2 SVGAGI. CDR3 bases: TGTGCCAGCAGGACCGACAGGGCCGGAAACACCATATATTTT. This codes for CASRTDRAGNTIYF.

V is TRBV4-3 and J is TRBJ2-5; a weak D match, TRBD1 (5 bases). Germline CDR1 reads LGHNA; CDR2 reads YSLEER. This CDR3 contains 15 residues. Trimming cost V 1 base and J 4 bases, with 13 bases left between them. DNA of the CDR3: TGCGCCAGCAGCCAAGCTGCAGGGTTGGGAGAGACCCAGTACTTC. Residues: CASSQAAGLGETQYF.

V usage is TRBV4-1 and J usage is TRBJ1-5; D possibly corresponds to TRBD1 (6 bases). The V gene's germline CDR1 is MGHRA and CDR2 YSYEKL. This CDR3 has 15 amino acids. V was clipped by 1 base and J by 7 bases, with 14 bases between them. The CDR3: CASSQGRGGGQPQHF. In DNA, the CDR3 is TGCGCCAGCAGCCAAGGCCGAGGGGGTGGACAGCCCCAGCATTTT.

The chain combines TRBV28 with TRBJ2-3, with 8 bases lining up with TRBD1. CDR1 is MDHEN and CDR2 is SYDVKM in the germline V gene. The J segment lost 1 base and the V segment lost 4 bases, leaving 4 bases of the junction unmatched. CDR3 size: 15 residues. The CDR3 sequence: CASSWTGPRTDTQYF. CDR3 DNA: TGTGCCAGCAGTTGGACAGGGCCCCGCACAGATACGCAGTATTTT.

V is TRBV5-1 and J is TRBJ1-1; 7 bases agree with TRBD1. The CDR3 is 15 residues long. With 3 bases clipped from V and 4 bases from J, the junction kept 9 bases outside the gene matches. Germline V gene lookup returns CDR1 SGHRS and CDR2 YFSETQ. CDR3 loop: CASSYQRGRGTEAFF. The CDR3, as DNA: TGCGCCAGCAGCTACCAAAGGGGGCGAGGCACTGAAGCTTTCTTT.

The CDR3 DNA is TGTGCCAGCAGCTTAGAGACTAGCGGGGGTGGAACAGATACGCAGTATTTT. This gives the protein CASSLETSGGGTDTQYF. The gene calls are TRBV7-8 and TRBJ2-3; TRBD2 matches at 12 bases. The CDR3 is 17 residues long. In germline, CDR1 is SGHVS, CDR2 FQNEAQ. V gave up 1 base and J gave up 3 bases; unmatched junction bases: 5.

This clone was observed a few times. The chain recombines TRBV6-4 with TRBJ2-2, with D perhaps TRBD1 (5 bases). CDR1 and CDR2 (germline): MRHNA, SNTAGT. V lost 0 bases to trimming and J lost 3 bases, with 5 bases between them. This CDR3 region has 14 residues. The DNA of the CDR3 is TGTGCCAGCAGTGACTCAGGGGACACCGGGGAGCTGTTTTTT. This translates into CASSDSGDTGELFF.

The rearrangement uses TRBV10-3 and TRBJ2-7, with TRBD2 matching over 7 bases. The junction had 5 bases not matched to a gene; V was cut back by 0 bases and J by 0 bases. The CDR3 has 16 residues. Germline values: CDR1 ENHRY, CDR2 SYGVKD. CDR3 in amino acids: CAISESKRGSSYEQYF. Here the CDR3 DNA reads TGTGCCATCAGTGAGTCGAAGCGGGGAAGCTCCTACGAGCAGTACTTC.

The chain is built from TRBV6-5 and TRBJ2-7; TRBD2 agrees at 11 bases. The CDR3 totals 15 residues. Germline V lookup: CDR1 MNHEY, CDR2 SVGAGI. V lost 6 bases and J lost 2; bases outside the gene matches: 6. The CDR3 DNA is TGTGCCAGCAGCCCTAGCGGGGGGCCCGCCTACGAGCAGTACTTC. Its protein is CASSPSGGPAYEQYF.

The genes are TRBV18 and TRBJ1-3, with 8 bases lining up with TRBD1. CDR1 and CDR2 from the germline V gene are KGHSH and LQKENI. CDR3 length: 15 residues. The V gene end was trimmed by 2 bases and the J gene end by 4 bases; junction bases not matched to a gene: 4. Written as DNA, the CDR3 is TGTGCCAGCTCACCAACTGACAGGGGAGGAAACACCATATATTTT. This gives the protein CASSPTDRGGNTIYF.

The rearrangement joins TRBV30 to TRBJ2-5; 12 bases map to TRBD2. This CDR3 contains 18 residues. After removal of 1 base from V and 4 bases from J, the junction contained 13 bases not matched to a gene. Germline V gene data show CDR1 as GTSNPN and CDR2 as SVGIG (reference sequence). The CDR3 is CAWSAPGLAGGFGETQYF. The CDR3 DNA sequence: TGTGCCTGGAGTGCCCCGGGGCTAGCGGGGGGGTTCGGAGAGACCCAGTACTTC.

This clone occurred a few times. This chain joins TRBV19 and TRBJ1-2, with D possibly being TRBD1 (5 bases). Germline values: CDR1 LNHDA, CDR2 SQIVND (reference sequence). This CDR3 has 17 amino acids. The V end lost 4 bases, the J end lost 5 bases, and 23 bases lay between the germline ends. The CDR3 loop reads CASSTPRAPKGEYGYTF. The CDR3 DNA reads TGTGCCAGTAGTACCCCCAGGGCTCCCAAAGGGGAATATGGCTACACCTTC.

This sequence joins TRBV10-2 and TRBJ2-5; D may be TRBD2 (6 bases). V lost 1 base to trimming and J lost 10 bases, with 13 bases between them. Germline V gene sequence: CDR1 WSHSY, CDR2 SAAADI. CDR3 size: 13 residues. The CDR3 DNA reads TGCGCCAGCAGTGAGTGGGGGACTCAGGGCCAGTACTTC. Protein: CASSEWGTQGQYF.

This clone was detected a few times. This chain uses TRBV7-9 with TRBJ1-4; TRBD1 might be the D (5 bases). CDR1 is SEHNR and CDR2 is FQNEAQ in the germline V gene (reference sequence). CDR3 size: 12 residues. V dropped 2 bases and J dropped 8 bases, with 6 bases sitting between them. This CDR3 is CASSLRGEKLFF. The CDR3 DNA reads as TGTGCCAGCAGCTTACGGGGGGAAAAACTGTTTTTT. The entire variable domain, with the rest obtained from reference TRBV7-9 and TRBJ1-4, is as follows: DTGVSQNPRHKITKRGQNVTFRCDPISEHNRLYWYRQTLGQGPEFLTYFQNEAQLEKSRLLSDRFSAERPKGSFSTLEIQRTEQGDSAMYLCASSLRGEKLFFGSGTQLSVL.

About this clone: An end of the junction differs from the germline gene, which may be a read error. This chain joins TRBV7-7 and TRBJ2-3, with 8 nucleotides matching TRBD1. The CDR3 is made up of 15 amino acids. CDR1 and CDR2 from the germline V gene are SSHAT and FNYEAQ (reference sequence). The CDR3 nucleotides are TGTGCTAGCAGCTTGGGACAGGCCCTCACAGATACGCAGTATTTT. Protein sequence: CASSLGQALTDTQYF.

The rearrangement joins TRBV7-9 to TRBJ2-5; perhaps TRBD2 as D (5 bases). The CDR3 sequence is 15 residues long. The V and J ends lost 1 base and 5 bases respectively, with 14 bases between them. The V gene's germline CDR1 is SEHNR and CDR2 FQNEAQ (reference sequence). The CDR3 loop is CASSLGPAVDETQYF. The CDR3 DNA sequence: TGTGCCAGCAGCTTAGGGCCAGCGGTGGACGAGACCCAGTACTTC.

The CDR3 spells CASSSTGNTEAFF. The CDR3 DNA reads TGTGCCAGTAGCTCTACAGGGAACACTGAAGCTTTCTTT. The chain links TRBV19 to TRBJ1-1; perhaps TRBD1 as D (5 bases). The ends were cut back, 6 bases at V and 1 base at J, with 9 bases in the middle. The germline V gene has CDR1 LNHDA and CDR2 SQIVND (reference sequence). This CDR3 is built from 13 residues.

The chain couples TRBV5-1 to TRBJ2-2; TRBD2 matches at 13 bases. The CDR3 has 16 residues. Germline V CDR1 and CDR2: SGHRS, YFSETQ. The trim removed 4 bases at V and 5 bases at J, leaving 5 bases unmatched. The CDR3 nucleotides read TGCGCCAGCAGCAGTACTAGCGGGGGGGCGACCGGGGAGCTGTTTTTT. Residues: CASSSTSGGATGELFF.